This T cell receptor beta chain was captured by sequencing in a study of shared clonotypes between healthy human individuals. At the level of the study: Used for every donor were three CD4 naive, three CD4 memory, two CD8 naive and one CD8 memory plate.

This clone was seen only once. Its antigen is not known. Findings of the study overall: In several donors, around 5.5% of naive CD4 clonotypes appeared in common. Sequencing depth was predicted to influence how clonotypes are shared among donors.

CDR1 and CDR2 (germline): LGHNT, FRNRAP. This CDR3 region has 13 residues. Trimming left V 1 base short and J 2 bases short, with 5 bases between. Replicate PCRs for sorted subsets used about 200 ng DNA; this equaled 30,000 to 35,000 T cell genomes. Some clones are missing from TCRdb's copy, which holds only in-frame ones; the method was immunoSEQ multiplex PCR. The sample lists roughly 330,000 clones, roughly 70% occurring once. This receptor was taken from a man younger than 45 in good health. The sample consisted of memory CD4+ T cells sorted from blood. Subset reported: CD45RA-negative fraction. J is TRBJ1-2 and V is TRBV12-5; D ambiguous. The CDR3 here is CASGLDRNYGYTF. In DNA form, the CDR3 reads TGTGCTAGTGGTTTGGACAGAAACTATGGCTACACCTTC.